The sequence of this TCR beta chain was determined in a study of T cells in Graves' hyperthyroidism and ophthalmopathy. General study results and limits: Ophthalmopathy was told apart from stable hyperthyroidism by a 13 V-J model.

Aged 18 to 65, the patients had hyperthyroidism that was newly diagnosed and had lasted under 2 months. The study left out patients who had uncontrolled infection, other autoimmune disease, pregnancy or lactation. About 9.4 ml fresh peripheral blood yielded the PBMCs. Amplified regions were TCR beta CDR3 sequences from RNA transcripts. HTBI primers were employed in a first-round RT-PCR of the TCR CDR3. TCRdb analysed the multiplex PCR reads with MiXCR anew, one entry per CDR3 protein. The table records some 740,000 distinct CDR3 sequences, 12% to 15% of them present only once. This CDR3 comprises 15 residues. CDR1 is SGHRS and CDR2 is YFSETQ in the germline V gene. Trimming removed 0 bases from V and 3 bases from J, with 12 bases in between. To note about this clonotype: Its target is not known.

The genes are TRBV5-1 and TRBJ1-2; a possible D gene is TRBD1 (5 bases). The clonotype originates from a woman aged 18-29 years with Graves' hyperthyroidism. Sequencing used blood. CDR3 DNA: TGCGCCAGCAGCTTGGGAGGGGCGGCTGACTATGGCTACACCTTC. The encoded protein is CASSLGGAADYGYTF.